A single sample is the source of the 4 T cell receptor beta chains below, sequenced in a study of CD8+ T cells in alopecia areata. Investigators isolated RNA and reverse transcribed it into cDNA to act as the sequencing template. TCRdb keeps only in-frame clones here, not all; method: immunoSEQ multiplex PCR. The sample lists around 160,000 clones, over 80% occurring once. Sample: CD8+ T cells sorted from blood, taken at week 0. The receptor source for this set is a human donor with alopecia areata.

V and J are TRBV18 and TRBJ2-3; a possible D gene is TRBD1 (5 bases). Germline V gene data show CDR1 as KGHSH and CDR2 as LQKENI. CDR3 length equals 14 residues. Trimming stripped 5 bases from V and 3 bases from J, with 12 bases between. The CDR3 nucleotides read TGTGCCAGCTCATCCGGACATCGAACAGATACGCAGTATTTT. Translation gives CASSSGHRTDTQYF. Full variable domain (rest looked up from reference TRBV18 and TRBJ2-3): NAGVMQNPRHLVRRRGQEARLRCSPMKGHSHVYWYRQLPEEGLKFMVYLQKENIIDESGMPKERFSAEFPKEGPSILRIQQVVRGDSAAYFCASSSGHRTDTQYFGPGTRLTVL.

The gene calls are TRBV27 and TRBJ1-1; D possibly corresponds to TRBD1 (6 bases). The V end lost 3 bases, the J end lost 6 bases, and 20 bases lay between the germline ends. There are 16 residues in the CDR3. CDR1 is MNHEY, CDR2 SMNVEV, per germline (reference sequence). This CDR3 reads CASSFPGTPPGAEAFF. In DNA form, the CDR3 reads TGTGCCAGCAGTTTCCCCGGGACACCCCCGGGGGCTGAAGCTTTCTTT.

This chain uses TRBV13 with TRBJ2-7; 8 nucleotides line up with TRBD1. From germline, CDR1 is PRHDT and CDR2 FYEKMQ (reference sequence). With 10 bases clipped from V and 2 bases from J, the junction kept 4 bases outside the gene matches. This CDR3 has 12 residues. The CDR3 is CATSDRAYEQYF. CDR3 bases: TGTGCCACCTCGGACAGGGCCTACGAGCAGTACTTC. Together with reference TRBV13 and TRBJ2-7, the CDR3 gives the full variable domain: AAGVIQSPRHLIKEKRETATLKCYPIPRHDTVYWYQQGPGQDPQFLISFYEKMQSDKGSIPDRFSAQQFSDYHSELNMSSLELGDSALYFCATSDRAYEQYFGPGTRLTVT.

The chain has TRBV4-1 and TRBJ1-1; tentative D call: TRBD1 (5 bases). The CDR3 is 15 residues long. Trimming took off 5 bases at V and 0 bases at J, with 13 bases between the two ends. Germline V gene sequence: CDR1 MGHRA, CDR2 YSYEKL. The CDR3 DNA reads TGCGCCAGCAGCACCCGACAGTCCTTGAACACTGAAGCTTTCTTT. It yields the protein CASSTRQSLNTEAFF.